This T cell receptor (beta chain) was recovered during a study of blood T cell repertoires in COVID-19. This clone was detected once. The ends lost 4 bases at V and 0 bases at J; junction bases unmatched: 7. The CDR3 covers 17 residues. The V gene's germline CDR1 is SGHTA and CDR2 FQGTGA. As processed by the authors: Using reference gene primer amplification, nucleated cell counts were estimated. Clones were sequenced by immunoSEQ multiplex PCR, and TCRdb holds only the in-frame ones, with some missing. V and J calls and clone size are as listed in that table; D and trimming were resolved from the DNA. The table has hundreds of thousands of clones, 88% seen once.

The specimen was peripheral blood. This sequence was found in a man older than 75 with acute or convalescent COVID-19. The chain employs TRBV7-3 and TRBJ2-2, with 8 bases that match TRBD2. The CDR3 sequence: CASSSPAGGPNTGELFF. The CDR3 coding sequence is TGTGCCAGCAGCTCCCCGGCGGGGGGCCCGAACACCGGGGAGCTGTTTTTT.